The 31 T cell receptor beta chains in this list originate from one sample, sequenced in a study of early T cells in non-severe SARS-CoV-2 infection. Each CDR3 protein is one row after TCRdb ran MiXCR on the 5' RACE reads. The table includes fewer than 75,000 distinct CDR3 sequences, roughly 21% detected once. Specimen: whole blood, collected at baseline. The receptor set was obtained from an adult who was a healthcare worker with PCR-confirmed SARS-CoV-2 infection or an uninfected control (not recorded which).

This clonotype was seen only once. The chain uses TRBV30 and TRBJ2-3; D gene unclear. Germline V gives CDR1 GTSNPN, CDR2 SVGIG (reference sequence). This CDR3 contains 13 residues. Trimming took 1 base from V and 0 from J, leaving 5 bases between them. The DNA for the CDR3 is TGTGCCTGGAGTGCTGCTAGCACAGATACGCAGTATTTT. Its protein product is CAWSAASTDTQYF.

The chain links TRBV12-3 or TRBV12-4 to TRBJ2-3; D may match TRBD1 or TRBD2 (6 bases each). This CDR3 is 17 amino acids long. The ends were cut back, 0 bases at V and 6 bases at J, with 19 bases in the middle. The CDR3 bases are TGTGCCAGCAGTTTAGCCTTTAGGGGGGCCCCAGCGGATACGCAGTATTTT. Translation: CASSLAFRGAPADTQYF.

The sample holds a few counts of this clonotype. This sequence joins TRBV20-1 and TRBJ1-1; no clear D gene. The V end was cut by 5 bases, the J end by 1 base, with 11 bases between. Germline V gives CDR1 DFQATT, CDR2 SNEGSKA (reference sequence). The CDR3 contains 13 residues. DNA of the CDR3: TGCAGTGCTCAGCTCGAGGGGAACACTGAAGCTTTCTTT. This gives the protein CSAQLEGNTEAFF.

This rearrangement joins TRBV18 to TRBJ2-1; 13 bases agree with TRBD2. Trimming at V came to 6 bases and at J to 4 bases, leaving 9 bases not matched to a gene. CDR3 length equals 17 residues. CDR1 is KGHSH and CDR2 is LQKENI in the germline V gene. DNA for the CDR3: TGTGCCAGCTCCCCGGGACTAGCGGGGAGGCGATACAATGAGCAGTTCTTC. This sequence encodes CASSPGLAGRRYNEQFF. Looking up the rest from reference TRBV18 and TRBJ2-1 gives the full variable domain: NAGVMQNPRHLVRRRGQEARLRCSPMKGHSHVYWYRQLPEEGLKFMVYLQKENIIDESGMPKERFSAEFPKEGPSILRIQQVVRGDSAAYFCASSPGLAGRRYNEQFFGPGTRLTVL.

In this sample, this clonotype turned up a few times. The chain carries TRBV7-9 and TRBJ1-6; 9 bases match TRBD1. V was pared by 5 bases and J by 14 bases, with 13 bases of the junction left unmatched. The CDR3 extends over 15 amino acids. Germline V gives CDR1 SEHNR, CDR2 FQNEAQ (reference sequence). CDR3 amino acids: CASSPDRGIISSLHF. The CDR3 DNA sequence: TGTGCCAGCAGCCCGGACAGGGGCATCATTTCGTCCCTCCACTTT.

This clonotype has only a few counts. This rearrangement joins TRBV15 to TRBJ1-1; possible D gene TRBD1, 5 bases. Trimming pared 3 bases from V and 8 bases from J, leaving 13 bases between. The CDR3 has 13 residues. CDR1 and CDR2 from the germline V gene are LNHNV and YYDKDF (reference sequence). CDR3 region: CATSRWDGDEAFF. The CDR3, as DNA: TGTGCCACCAGCAGGTGGGACGGAGACGAAGCTTTCTTT.

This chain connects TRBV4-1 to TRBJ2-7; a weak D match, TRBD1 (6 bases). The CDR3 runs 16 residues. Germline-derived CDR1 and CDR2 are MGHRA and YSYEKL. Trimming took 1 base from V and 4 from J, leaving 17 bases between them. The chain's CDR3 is CASSQGARARGYEQYF. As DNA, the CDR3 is TGCGCCAGCAGCCAAGGGGCCCGGGCCAGGGGATACGAGCAGTACTTC.

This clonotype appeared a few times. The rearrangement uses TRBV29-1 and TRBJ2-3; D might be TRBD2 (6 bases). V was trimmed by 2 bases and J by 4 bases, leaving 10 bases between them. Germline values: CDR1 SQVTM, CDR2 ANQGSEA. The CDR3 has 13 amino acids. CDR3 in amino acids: CSVEWGEADTQYF. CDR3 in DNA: TGCAGCGTTGAATGGGGGGAGGCAGATACGCAGTATTTT.

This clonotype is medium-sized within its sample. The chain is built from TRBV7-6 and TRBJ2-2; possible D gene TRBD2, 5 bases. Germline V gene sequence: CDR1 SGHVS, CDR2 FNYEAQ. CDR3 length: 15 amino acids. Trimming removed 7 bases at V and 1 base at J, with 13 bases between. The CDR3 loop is CASKLRVGNTGELFF. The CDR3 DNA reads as TGTGCCAGCAAATTGAGGGTTGGGAACACCGGGGAGCTGTTTTTT.

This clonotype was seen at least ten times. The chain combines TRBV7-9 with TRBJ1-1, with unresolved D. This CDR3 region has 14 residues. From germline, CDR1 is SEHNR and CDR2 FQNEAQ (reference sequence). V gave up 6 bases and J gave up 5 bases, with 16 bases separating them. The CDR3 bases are TGTGCCAGCAGTCGCCTAGGAGGGCAAACTGAAGCTTTCTTT. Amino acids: CASSRLGGQTEAFF.

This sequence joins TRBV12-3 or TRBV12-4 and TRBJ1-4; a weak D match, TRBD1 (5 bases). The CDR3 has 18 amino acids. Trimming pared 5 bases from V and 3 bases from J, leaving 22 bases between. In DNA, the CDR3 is TGTGCCAGCAGTCGAGCGGGGTCACTCCGGGGGGCTAATGAAAAACTGTTTTTT. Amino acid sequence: CASSRAGSLRGANEKLFF.

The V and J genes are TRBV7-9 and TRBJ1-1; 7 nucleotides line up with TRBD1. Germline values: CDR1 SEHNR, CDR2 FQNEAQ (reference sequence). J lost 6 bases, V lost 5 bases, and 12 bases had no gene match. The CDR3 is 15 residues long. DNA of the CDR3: TGTGCCAGCAGCCCAACAGGGGAAATATTCTCTGAAGCTTTCTTT. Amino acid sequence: CASSPTGEIFSEAFF.

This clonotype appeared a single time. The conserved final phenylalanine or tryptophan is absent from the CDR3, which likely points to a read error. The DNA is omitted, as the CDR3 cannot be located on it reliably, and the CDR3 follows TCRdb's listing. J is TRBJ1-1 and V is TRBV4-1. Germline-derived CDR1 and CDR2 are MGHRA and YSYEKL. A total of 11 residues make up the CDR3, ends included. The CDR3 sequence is CASSVNTEVFL.

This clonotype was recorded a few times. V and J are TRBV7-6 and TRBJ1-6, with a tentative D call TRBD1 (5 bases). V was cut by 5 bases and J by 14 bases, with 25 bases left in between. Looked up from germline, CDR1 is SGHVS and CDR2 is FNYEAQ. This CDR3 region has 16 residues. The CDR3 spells CASSPLSGPRGMALHF. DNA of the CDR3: TGTGCCAGCAGCCCTCTCTCCGGACCCCGGGGGATGGCCCTCCACTTT.

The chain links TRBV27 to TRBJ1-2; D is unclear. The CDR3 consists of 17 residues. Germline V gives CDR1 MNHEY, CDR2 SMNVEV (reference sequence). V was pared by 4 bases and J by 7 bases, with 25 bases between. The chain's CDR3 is CASSSAPGPSSFAGYTF. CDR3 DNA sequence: TGTGCCAGCAGTTCCGCTCCGGGTCCGTCAAGTTTCGCTGGCTACACCTTC.

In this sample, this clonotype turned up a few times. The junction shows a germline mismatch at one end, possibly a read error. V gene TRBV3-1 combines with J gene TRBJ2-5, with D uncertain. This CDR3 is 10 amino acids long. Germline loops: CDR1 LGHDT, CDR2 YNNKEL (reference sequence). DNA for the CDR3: TGTGCCAGCAGCCAAGATCGTGTCGACTTC. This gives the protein CASSQDRVDF.

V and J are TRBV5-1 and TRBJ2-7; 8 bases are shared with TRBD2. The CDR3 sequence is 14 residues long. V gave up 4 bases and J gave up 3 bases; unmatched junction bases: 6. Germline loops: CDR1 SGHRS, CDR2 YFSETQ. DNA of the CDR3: TGCGCCAGCAGCCCTCGACTAGCGAGCTACGAGCAGTACTTC. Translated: CASSPRLASYEQYF.

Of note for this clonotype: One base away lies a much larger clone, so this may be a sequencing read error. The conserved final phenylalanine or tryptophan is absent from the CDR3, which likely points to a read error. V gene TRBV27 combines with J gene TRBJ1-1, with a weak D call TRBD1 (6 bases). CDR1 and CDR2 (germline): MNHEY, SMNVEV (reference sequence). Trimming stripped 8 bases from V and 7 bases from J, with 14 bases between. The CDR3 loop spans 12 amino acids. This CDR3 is CASGDNPIEAFL. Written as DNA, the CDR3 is TGTGCCAGCGGGGACAATCCTATTGAAGCTTTCCTT.

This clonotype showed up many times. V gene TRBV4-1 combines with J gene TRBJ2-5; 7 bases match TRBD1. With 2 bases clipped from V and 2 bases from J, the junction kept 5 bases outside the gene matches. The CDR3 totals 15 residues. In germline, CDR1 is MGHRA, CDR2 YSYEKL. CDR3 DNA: TGCGCCAGCAGCCAACTTGGGACAGTTCAAGAGACCCAGTACTTC. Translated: CASSQLGTVQETQYF.

The CDR3 sequence is CAISEADRVSPKGYTF. CDR3 nucleotide sequence: TGTGCCATCAGTGAGGCCGACAGGGTATCGCCCAAAGGCTACACCTTC. This chain joins TRBV10-3 and TRBJ1-2, with TRBD1 matching 7 bases. Trimming cost V 2 bases and J 8 bases; bases outside gene matches: 14. The CDR3 extends over 16 amino acids. The germline V gene has CDR1 ENHRY and CDR2 SYGVKD.

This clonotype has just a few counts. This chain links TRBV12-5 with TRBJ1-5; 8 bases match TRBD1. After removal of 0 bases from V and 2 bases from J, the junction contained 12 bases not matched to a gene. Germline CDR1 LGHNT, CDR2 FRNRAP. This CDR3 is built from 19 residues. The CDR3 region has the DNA TGTGCTAGTGGTTTGGTTGGCAGGGGGCTAATGATGGGCAATCAGCCCCAGCATTTT. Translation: CASGLVGRGLMMGNQPQHF.

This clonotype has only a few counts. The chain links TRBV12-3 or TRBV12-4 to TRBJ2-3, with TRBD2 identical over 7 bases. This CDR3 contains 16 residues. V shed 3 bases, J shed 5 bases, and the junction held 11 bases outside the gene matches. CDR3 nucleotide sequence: TGTGCCAGCAGTTTTGGCGGGGGTGGCCGAGGAGATACGCAGTATTTT. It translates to CASSFGGGGRGDTQYF.

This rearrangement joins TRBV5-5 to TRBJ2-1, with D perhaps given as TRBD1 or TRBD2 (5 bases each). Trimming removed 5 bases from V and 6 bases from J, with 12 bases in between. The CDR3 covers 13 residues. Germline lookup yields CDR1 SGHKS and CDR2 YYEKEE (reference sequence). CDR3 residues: CASSPGTRNEQFF. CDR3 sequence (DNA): TGTGCCAGCAGTCCGGGGACCCGCAATGAGCAGTTCTTC.

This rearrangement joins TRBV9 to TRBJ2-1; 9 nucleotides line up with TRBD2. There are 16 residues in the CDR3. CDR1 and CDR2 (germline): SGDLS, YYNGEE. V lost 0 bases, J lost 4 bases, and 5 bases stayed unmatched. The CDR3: CASSVVGAGGYNEQFF. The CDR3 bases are TGTGCCAGCAGCGTAGTGGGAGCGGGGGGTTACAATGAGCAGTTCTTC. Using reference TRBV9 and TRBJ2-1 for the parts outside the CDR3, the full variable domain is DSGVTQTPKHLITATGQRVTLRCSPRSGDLSVYWYQQSLDQGLQFLIQYYNGEERAKGNILERFSAQQFPDLHSELNLSSLELGDSALYFCASSVVGAGGYNEQFFGPGTRLTVL.

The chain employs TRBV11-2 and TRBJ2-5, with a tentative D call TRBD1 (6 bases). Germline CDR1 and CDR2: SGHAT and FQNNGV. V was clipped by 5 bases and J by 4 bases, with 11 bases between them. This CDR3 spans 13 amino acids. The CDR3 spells CASSRGRGETQYF. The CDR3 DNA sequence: TGTGCCAGCAGCCGAGGCAGGGGAGAGACCCAGTACTTC.

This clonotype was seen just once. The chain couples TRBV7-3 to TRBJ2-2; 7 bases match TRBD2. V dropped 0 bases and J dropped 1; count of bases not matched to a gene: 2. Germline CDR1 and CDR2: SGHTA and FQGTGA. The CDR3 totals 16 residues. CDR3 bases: TGTGCCAGCAGCTTAACGGGAGGGAGGAACACCGGGGAGCTGTTTTTT. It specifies CASSLTGGRNTGELFF.

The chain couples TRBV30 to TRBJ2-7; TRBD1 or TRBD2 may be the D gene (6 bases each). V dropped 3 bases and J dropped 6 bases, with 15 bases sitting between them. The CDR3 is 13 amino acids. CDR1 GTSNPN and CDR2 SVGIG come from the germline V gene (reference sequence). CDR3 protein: CAWSKKGGSEQYF. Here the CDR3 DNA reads TGTGCCTGGAGCAAAAAGGGGGGATCCGAGCAGTACTTC.

The CDR3 loop is CASSGSRWGYTF. The CDR3 DNA is TGTGCCAGCAGTGGCTCCCGTTGGGGCTACACCTTC. The chain is built from TRBV6-2 or TRBV6-3 and TRBJ1-2; D unresolved. The CDR3 sequence is 12 residues long. The germline gives CDR1 MNHEY, CDR2 SVGEGT. V was shortened by 5 bases and J by 8 bases, with 12 bases between the two germline ends.

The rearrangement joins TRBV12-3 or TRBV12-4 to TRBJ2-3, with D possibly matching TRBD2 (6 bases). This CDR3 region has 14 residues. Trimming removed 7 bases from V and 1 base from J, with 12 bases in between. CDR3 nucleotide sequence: TGTGCCAGCAAATCATTAGCGGGCACAGATACGCAGTATTTT. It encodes CASKSLAGTDTQYF.

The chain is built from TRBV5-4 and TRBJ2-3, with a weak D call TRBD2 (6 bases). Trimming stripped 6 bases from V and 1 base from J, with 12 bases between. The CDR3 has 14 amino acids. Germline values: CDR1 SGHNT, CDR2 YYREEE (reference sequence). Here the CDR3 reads CASTLREGTDTQYF. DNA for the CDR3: TGTGCCAGCACCCTAAGGGAGGGCACAGATACGCAGTATTTT.

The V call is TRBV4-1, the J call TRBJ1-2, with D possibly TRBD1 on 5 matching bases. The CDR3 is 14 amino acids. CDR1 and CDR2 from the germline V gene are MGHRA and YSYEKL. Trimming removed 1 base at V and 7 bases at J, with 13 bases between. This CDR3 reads CASSQAGQKGGYTF. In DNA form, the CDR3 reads TGCGCCAGCAGCCAAGCGGGGCAGAAGGGTGGCTACACCTTC.